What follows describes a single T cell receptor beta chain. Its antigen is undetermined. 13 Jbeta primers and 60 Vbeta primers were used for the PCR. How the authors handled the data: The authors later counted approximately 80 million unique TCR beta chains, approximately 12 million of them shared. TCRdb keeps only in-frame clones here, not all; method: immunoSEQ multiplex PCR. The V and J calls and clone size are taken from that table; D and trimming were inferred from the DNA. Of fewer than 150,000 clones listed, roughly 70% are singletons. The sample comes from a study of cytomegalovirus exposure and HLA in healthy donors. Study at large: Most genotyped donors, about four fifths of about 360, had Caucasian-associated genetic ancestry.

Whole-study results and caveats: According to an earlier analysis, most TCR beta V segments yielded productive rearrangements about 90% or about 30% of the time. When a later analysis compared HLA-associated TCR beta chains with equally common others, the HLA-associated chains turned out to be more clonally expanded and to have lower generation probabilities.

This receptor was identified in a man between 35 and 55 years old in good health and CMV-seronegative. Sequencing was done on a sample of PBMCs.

As DNA, the CDR3 is TGTGCCAGCAGCCGATCCGACAGGGGTCCCTACGAGCAGTACTTC. This codes for CASSRSDRGPYEQYF. This chain uses TRBV7-9 with TRBJ2-7; 8 nucleotides match TRBD1. CDR3 length: 15 amino acids. V lost 5 bases, J lost 2 bases, and 8 bases stayed unmatched. The germline gives CDR1 SEHNR, CDR2 FQNEAQ (reference sequence).